This T cell receptor (beta chain) was documented in a study of OX40 agonist ivuxolimab in advanced cancers. About the study: Across the patients, intravenous ivuxolimab was delivered every 2 weeks at 0.01 to 10 mg/kg. Partial responses occurred in three patients (one hepatocellular carcinoma, two cutaneous melanoma). Study-wide results and caveats: It was not determined which antigens were specifically recognized by the peripheral T cells that had undergone clonal expansion. Partly responding patients at 0.1-3.0 mg/kg showed some of the smallest clonal expansion.

As for this clone: Its antigen is not identified.

The ends were cut back, 2 bases at V and 14 bases at J, with 10 bases in the middle. The CDR3 covers 12 residues. In germline, CDR1 is SGHAT, CDR2 FQNNGV. Using immunoSEQ multiplex PCR, the repertoire was profiled, and TCRdb retains in-frame clones only, with some absent. The repertoire includes tens of thousands of clones, 90% of them detected once, and roughly 10% sits in the top ten. V usage is TRBV11-2 and J usage is TRBJ1-6, with no clear D. The material sequenced was CD4+ or CD8+ T cells sorted from blood, taken in a trial of the OX40 agonist ivuxolimab. This TCR came from an adult with an advanced solid tumor such as melanoma, head and neck, liver or kidney cancer. The CDR3 DNA reads as TGTGCCAGCAGCTTAAACGGGTTGACCCTCCACTTT. Its translation: CASSLNGLTLHF. Together with reference TRBV11-2 and TRBJ1-6, the CDR3 gives the full variable domain: EAGVAQSPRYKIIEKRQSVAFWCNPISGHATLYWYQQILGQGPKLLIQFQNNGVVDDSQLPKDRFSAERLKGVDSTLKIQPAKLEDSAVYLCASSLNGLTLHFGNGTRLTVT.